This entry lists 5 T cell receptor beta chains sequenced from one sample in a study of blood T cell repertoires in COVID-19. Measured with immunoSEQ multiplex PCR; TCRdb has only the in-frame clones, and not every one. Of some 130,000 clones listed, around 80% are singletons. Input material: peripheral blood. The receptors originated from a man in his 60s who had recovered from COVID-19.

The gene calls are TRBV18 and TRBJ1-5, with D possibly matching TRBD1 (5 bases). Germline V gives CDR1 KGHSH, CDR2 LQKENI. The length of the CDR3 is 14 residues. V was cut by 4 bases and J by 6 bases, with 13 bases left in between. The CDR3 region has the DNA TGTGCCAGCTCACTCCAGGGATGGGCTCAGCCCCAGCATTTT. Translation: CASSLQGWAQPQHF.

The V and J genes are TRBV6-1 and TRBJ1-1; D gene ambiguous. Germline CDR1 reads MNHNS; CDR2 reads SASEGT. The CDR3 sequence is 14 residues long. The germline V and J ends were trimmed by 3 bases and 1 base, with 9 bases remaining between them. CDR3 DNA: TGTGCCAGCAGTGAGGGCAGGTGGAACACTGAAGCTTTCTTT. The encoded protein is CASSEGRWNTEAFF.

The chain has TRBV5-1 and TRBJ2-2; 8 bases agree with TRBD1. CDR1 is SGHRS and CDR2 is YFSETQ in the germline V gene. V lost 0 bases, J lost 0 bases, and 4 bases stayed unmatched. CDR3 size: 17 residues. This chain's CDR3 is CASSLGPTGANTGELFF. CDR3 DNA: TGCGCCAGCAGCTTGGGCCCGACAGGGGCGAACACCGGGGAGCTGTTTTTT.

The genes are TRBV7-9 and TRBJ2-3; 8 nucleotides match TRBD2. This CDR3 is built from 16 residues. Germline trimming cut 1 base from V and 3 bases from J; bases unmatched to any gene: 6. Germline V CDR1 and CDR2: SEHNR, FQNEAQ (reference sequence). CDR3 DNA: TGTGCCAGCAGCTTAGTGCGGGGGGCGAGGACAGATACGCAGTATTTT. This sequence encodes CASSLVRGARTDTQYF.

The chain employs TRBV30 and TRBJ1-1, with a tentative D call TRBD1 (6 bases). Trimming stripped 0 bases from V and 4 bases from J, with 12 bases between. Germline V gene lookup returns CDR1 GTSNPN and CDR2 SVGIG (reference sequence). The CDR3 totals 14 residues. CDR3 nucleotides: TGTGCCTGGAGTGTTGGGGGCGGTGGCACTGAAGCTTTCTTT. Translated, it gives CAWSVGGGGTEAFF.